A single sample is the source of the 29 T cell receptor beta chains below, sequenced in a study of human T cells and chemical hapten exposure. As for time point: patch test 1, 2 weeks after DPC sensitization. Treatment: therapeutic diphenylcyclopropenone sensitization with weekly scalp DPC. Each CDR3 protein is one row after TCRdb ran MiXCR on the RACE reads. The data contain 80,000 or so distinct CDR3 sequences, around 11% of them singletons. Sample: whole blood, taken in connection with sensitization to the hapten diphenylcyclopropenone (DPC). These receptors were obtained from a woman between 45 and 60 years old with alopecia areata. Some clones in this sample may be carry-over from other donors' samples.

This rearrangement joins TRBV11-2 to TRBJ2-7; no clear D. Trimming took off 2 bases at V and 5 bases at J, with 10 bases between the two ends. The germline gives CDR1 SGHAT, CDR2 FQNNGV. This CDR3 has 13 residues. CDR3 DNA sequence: TGTGCCAGCAGCTTATGGCTAGAGCACGAGCAGTACTTC. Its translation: CASSLWLEHEQYF.

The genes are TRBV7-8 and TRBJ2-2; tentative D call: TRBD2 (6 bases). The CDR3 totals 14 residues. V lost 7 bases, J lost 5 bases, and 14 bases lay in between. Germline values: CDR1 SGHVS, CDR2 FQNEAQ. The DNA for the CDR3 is TGTGCCAGCAACGAGGCGGGGAGGACCGGGGAGCTGTTTTTT. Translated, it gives CASNEAGRTGELFF.

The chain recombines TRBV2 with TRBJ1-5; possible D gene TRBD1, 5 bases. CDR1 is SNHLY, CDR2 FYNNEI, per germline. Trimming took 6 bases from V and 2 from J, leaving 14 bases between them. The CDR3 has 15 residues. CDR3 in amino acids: CASRGGPHRNQPQHF. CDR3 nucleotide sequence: TGTGCCAGCAGGGGGGGTCCCCACCGCAATCAGCCCCAGCATTTT. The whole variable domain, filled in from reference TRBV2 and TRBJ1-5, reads EPEVTQTPSHQVTQMGQEVILRCVPISNHLYFYWYRQILGQKVEFLVSFYNNEISEKSEIFDDQFSVERPDGSNFTLKIRSTKLEDSAMYFCASRGGPHRNQPQHFGDGTRLSIL.

CDR3 nucleotide sequence: TGTGCCAGCAGCCCCATCTCCTACAATGAGCAGTTCTTC. This gives the protein CASSPISYNEQFF. The chain is built from TRBV11-1 and TRBJ2-1; D remains unclear. Trimming left V 5 bases short and J 0 bases short, with 5 bases between. Germline-derived CDR1 and CDR2 are SGHAT and FQDESV (reference sequence). The CDR3 totals 13 residues.

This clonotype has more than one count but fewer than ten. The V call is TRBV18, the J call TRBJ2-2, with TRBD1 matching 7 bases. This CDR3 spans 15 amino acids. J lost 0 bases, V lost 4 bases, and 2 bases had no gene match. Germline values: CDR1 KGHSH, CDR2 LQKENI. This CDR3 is CASSLDRTNTGELFF. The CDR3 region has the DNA TGTGCCAGCTCACTGGACAGGACGAACACCGGGGAGCTGTTTTTT.

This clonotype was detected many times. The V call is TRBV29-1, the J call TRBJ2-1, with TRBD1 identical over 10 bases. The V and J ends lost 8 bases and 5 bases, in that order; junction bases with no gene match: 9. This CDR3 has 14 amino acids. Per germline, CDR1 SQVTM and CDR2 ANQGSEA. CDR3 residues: CSSYRQGAHNEQFF. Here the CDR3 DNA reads TGCAGCTCCTACCGACAGGGGGCCCACAATGAGCAGTTCTTC.

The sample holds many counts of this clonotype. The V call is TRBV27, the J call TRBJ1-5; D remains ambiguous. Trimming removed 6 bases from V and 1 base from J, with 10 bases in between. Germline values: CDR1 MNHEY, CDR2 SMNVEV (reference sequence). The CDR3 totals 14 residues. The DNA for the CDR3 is TGTGCCAGCAGCCCCGGCACCAGCAATCAGCCCCAGCATTTT. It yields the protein CASSPGTSNQPQHF.

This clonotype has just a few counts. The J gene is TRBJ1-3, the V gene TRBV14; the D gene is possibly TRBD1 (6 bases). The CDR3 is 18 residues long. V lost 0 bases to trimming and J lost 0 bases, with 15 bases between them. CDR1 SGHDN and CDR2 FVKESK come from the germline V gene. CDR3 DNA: TGTGCCAGCAGCCAAGATCAAAGCCAGGGGTCCTCTGGAAACACCATATATTTT. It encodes CASSQDQSQGSSGNTIYF.

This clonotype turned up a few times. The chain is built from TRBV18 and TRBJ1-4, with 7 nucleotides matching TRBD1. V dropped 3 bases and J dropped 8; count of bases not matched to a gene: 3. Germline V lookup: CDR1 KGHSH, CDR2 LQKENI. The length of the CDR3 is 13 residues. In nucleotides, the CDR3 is TGTGCCAGCTCACCCCAGGGGGGAGAAAAACTGTTTTTT. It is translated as CASSPQGGEKLFF.

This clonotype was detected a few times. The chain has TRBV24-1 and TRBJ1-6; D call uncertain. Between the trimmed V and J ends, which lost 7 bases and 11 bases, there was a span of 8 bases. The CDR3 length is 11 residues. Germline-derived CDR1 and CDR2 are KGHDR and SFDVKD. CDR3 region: CATRIWAPLHF. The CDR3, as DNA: TGTGCCACCAGGATCTGGGCACCCCTCCACTTT.

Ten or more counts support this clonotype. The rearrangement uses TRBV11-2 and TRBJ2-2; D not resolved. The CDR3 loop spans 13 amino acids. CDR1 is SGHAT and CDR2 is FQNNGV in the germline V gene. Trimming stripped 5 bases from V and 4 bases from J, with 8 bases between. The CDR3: CASSQSPTGELFF. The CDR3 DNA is TGTGCCAGCAGCCAGTCGCCCACCGGGGAGCTGTTTTTT.

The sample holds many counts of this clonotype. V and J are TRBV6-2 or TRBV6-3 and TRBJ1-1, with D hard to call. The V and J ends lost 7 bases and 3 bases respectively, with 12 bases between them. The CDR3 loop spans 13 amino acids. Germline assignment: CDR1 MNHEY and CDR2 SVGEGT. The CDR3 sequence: CASTQQRDTEAFF. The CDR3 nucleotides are TGTGCCAGCACTCAGCAGAGGGACACTGAAGCTTTCTTT.

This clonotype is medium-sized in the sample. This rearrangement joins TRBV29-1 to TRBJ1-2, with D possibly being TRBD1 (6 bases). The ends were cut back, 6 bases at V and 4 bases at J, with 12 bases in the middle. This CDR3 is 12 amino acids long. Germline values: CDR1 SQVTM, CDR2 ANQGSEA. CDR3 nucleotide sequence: TGCAGCGTGGGATGGGGGGCCTATGGCTACACCTTC. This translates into CSVGWGAYGYTF.

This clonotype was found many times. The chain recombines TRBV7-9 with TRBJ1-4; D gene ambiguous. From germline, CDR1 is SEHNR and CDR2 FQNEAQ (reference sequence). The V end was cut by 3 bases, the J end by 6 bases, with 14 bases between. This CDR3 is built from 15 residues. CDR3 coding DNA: TGTGCCAGCAGCTTGGGCGTAGTGGAGTATGAAAAACTGTTTTTT. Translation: CASSLGVVEYEKLFF.

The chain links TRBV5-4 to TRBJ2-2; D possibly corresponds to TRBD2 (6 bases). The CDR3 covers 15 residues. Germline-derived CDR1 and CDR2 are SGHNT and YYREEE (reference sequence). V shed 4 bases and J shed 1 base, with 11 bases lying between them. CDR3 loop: CASSPGTLNTGELFF. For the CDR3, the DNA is TGTGCCAGCAGCCCCGGGACTTTGAACACCGGGGAGCTGTTTTTT.

This CDR3 is CSASRRETSYEQYF. The CDR3 bases are TGCAGTGCCTCTCGTCGGGAGACGTCCTACGAGCAGTACTTC. The chain is built from TRBV20-1 and TRBJ2-7; D possibly corresponds to TRBD2 (6 bases). Germline loops: CDR1 DFQATT, CDR2 SNEGSKA (reference sequence). Trimming removed 6 bases at V and 1 base at J, with 16 bases between. The CDR3 spans 14 residues.

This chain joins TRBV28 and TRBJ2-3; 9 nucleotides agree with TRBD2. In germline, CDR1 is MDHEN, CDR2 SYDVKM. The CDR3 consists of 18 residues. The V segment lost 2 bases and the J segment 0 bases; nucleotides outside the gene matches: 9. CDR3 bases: TGTGCCAGCAGTTTAAGCCAACTAACTAGCGGGAGCACAGATACGCAGTATTTT. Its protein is CASSLSQLTSGSTDTQYF.

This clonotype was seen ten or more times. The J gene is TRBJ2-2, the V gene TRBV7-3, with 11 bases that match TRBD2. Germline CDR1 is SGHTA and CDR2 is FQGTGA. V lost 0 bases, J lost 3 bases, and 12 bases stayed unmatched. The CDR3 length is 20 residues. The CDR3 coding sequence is TGTGCCAGCAGCTTAACGTCCCGGTCTAGCGGGAGGCCTGACACCGGGGAGCTGTTTTTT. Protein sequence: CASSLTSRSSGRPDTGELFF.

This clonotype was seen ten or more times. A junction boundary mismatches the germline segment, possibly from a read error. The CDR3 coding sequence is TGTGCCAGCAGCCCGGGACTAGCGGGGCCCGGCATGCGAAATTTT. It translates to CASSPGLAGPGMRNF. The chain carries TRBV5-5 and TRBJ2-3, with 13 positions matching TRBD2. Germline CDR1 SGHKS, CDR2 YYEKEE (reference sequence). The CDR3 covers 15 residues.

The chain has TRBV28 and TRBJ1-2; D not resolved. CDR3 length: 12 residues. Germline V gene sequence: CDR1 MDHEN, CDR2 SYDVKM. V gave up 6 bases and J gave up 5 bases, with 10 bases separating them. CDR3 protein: CASSSGIYGYTF. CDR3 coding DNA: TGTGCCAGCAGCTCAGGAATATATGGCTACACCTTC.

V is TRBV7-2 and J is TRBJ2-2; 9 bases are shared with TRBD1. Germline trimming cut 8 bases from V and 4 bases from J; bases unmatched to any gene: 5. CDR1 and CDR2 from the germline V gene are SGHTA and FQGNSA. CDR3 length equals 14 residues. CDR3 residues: CASGRDRVTGELFF. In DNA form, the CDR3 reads TGTGCCAGCGGCCGGGACAGGGTCACCGGGGAGCTGTTTTTT.

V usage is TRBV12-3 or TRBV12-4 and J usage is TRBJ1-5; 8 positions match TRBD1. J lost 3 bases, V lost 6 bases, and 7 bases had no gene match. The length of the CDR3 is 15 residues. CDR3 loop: CASRSGQGVNQPQHF. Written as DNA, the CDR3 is TGTGCCAGCAGATCCGGACAGGGCGTCAATCAGCCCCAGCATTTT.

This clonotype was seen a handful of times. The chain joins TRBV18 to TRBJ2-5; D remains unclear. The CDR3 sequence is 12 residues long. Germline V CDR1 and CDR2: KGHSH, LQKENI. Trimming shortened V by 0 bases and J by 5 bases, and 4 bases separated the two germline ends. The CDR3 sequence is CASSPPRETQYF. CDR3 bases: TGTGCCAGCTCACCACCGCGGGAGACCCAGTACTTC.

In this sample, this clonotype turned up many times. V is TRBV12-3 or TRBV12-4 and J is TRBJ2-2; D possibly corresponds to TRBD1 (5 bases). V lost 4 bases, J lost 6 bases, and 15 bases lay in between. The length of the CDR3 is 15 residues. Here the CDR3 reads CASSSDSGRAGELFF. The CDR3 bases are TGTGCCAGCAGTTCCGACTCAGGGCGAGCCGGGGAGCTGTTTTTT.

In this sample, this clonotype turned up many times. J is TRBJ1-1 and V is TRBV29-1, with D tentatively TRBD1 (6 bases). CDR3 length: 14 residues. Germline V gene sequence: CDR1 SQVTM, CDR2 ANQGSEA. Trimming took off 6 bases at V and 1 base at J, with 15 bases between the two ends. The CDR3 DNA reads TGCAGCGTGCAGAGACGGGACACGAACACTGAAGCTTTCTTT. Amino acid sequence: CSVQRRDTNTEAFF.

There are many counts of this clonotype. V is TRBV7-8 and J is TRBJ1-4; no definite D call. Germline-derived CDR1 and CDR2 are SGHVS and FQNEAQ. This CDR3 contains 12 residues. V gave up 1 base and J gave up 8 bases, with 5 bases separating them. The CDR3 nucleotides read TGTGCCAGCAGCTTAGGGTTAGAAAAACTGTTTTTT. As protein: CASSLGLEKLFF.

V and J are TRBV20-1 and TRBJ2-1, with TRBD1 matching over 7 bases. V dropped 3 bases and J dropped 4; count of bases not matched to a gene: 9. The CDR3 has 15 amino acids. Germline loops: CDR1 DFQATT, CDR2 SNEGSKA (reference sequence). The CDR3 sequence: CSASRIGTAYNEQFF. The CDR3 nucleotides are TGCAGTGCTAGTCGGATTGGGACAGCGTACAATGAGCAGTTCTTC.

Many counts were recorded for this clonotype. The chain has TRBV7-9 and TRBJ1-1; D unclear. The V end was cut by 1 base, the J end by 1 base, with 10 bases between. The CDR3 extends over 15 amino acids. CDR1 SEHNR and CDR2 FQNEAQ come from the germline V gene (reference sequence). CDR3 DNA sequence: TGTGCCAGCAGCTTAGGTCGGCTGACGAACACTGAAGCTTTCTTT. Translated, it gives CASSLGRLTNTEAFF.

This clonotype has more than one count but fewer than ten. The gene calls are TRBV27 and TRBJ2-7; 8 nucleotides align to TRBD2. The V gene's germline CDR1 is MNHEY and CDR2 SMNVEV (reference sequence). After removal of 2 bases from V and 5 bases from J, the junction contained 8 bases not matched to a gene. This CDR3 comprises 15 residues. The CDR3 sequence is CASSLTSGLDHEQYF. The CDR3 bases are TGTGCCAGCAGTTTAACCTCGGGACTAGACCACGAGCAGTACTTC.